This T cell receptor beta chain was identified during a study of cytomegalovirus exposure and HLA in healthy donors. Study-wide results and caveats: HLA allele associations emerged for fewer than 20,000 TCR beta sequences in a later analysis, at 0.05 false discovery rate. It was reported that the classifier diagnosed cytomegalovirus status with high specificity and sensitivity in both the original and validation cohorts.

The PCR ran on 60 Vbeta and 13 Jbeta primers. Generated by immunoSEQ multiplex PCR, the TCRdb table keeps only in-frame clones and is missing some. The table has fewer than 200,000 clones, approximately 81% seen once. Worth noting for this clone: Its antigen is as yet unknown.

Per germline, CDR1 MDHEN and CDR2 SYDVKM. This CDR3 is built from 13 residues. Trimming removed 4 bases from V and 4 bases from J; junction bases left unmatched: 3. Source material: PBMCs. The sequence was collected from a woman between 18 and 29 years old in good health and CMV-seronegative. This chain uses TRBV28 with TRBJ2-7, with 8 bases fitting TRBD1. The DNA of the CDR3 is TGTGCCAGCAGTTGGACAGGGTGGTACGAGCAGTACTTC. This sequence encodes CASSWTGWYEQYF.